The entry below gives a single T cell receptor beta chain sequence along with its context. This clone has just one count. Its antigen target is currently unknown. No much larger clonotype is one base removed from it; base qualities were not supplied. TCRbeta CDR3 regions were amplified from genomic DNA using the immunoSEQ Assay, a bias-controlled multiplex PCR. Under the source paper's analysis protocol: Nucleated cell counts per sample were estimated from amplification of reference gene primers within the assay. To quantify the absolute abundance of each unique TCRbeta CDR3 rearrangement, sequence reads were collapsed and filtered. Productive Simpson clonality was computed per sample as the square root of Simpson's diversity index over productive rearrangements. TCRdb holds this immuneACCESS table with in-frame rearrangements only. Some clones are missing; in checked studies, unresolved V genes explain under half, and the rest has no known cause. That table furnishes V, J and clone size, whereas the DNA furnished D and trimming. Across this sample there are approximately 150,000 clones, with approximately 84% seen only once. Roughly 2.7% of the sample goes to the ten largest clones.

The data were obtained in a study of blood T cell repertoires in COVID-19 (dated by TCRdb to 2020 to 2021). Looking at the study overall: The collaborator samples originated in the United States, Italy and Spain and spanned the acute and convalescent phases of COVID-19. The material from the prospective study consisted of cDNA or gDNA derived from T cells, B-cell-depleted T cells, or PBMCs. Subjects who had been exposed to COVID-19, were actively infected with it, or had recovered from it provided the deeply sampled blood TCRbeta repertoires that made up the dataset. The repertoires were made available in a free public database intended to serve as a resource for research on the immune response to SARS-CoV-2. Samples were obtained from the ongoing ImmuneRACE study (first 160 participants) and from over 1,000 subjects provided by 6 global collaborators. The sample metadata nearly always contained a de-identified subject ID, COVID-19 status, age in years and sex. Where available, HLA class I and class II types were taken from metadata supplied by the sample provider and were not determined by assay-based typing.

Clipping removes 4 bases from V and 1 base from J, with 12 as the unmatched junction base count. The CDR3 spans 18 residues, from the cysteine through the phenylalanine. Left in the record is the CDR3 DNA by itself, 54 bases read in frame from the first base. From a lookup of the germline V gene, CDR1 and CDR2 are SGHTS and YDEGEE. What the study reported, not specific to this receptor: The quantity of clinical and demographic metadata differed by source and by participant and was supplied without curation.

Collaborating institutions collected whole blood in K2EDTA tubes following their own protocols. For TCRbeta analysis, collaborators shipped samples as frozen whole blood, isolated PBMCs, or DNA extracted from either of those sample types. Sequenced input: peripheral blood. This sequence uses TRBV5-8 and TRBJ2-4, and TRBD1 aligns with 9 junction nucleotides. The receptor was derived from a human donor with acute or convalescent COVID-19. The donor label of this sample is uncertain. The CDR3 sequence is CASSPVTQGATAKNIQYF. The DNA sequence follows: TGTGCCAGCAGCCCGGTAACACAGGGGGCTACGGCCAAAAACATTCAGTACTTC.